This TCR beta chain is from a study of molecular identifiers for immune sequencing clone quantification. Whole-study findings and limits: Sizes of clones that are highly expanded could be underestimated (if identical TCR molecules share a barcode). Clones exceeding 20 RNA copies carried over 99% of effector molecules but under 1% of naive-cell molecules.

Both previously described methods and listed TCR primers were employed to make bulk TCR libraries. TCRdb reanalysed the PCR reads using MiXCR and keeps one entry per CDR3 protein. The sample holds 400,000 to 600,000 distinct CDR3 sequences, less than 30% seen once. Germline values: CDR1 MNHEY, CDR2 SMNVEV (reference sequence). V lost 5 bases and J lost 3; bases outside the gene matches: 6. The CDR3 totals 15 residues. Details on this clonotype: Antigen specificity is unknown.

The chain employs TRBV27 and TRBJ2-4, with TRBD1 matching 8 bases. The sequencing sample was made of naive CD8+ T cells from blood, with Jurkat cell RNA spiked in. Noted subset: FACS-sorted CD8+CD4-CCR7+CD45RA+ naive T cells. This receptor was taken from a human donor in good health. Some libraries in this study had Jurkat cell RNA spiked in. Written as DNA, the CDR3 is TGTGCCAGCAGTCCGACAGGGGACAGCAAAAACATTCAGTACTTC. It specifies CASSPTGDSKNIQYF.